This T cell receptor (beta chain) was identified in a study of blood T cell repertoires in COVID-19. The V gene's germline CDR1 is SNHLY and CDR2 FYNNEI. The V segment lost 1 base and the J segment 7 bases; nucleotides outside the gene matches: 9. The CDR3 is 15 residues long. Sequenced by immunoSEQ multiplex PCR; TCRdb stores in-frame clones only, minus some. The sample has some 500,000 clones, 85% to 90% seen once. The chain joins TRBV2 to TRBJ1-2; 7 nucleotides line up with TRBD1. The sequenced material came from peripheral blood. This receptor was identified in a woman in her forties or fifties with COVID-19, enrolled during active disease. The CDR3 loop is CASSEDRGDRTGYTF. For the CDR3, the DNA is TGTGCCAGCAGTGAAGACAGGGGAGATCGCACTGGCTACACCTTC.